Listed below are T cell receptor beta chains from one sample, sequenced in a study of cytomegalovirus exposure and HLA in healthy donors. Measured with immunoSEQ multiplex PCR; TCRdb has only the in-frame clones, and not every one. The sample has 75,000 to 80,000 clones, around three quarters seen once. The sample taken for sequencing was PBMCs. The receptors originated from a male donor in good health and CMV-seronegative. Both conserved end residues are part of each CDR3. D genes are given only for firm matches. Size values are once, few and many counts, or a class for expanded clones, and some rows have none.

NA,TRBJ1-2,TRBD1,TRBV15,CATSRNPGQGNGYTF,TGTGCCACCAGCAGAAACCCGGGACAGGGTAATGGCTACACCTTC
NA,TRBJ2-7,NA,TRBV7-8,CASSSPARGSYEQYF,TGTGCCAGCAGCTCCCCGGCCCGAGGGTCCTACGAGCAGTACTTC
NA,TRBJ2-7,TRBD1,TRBV19,CASNFGQGEQYF,TGTGCCAGTAATTTCGGACAGGGCGAGCAGTACTTC
NA,TRBJ1-4,NA,TRBV13,CASSPSGAANEKLFF,TGTGCCAGCAGCCCTAGTGGGGCCGCTAATGAAAAACTGTTTTTT
NA,TRBJ1-6,NA,TRBV7-2,CASSNGQLRNSPLHF,TGTGCCAGCAGCAATGGACAGCTTCGCAATTCACCCCTCCACTTT
once,TRBJ1-1,NA,TRBV18,CASSRETGMNTEAFF,TGTGCCAGCTCACGGGAGACAGGCATGAACACTGAAGCTTTCTTT
NA,TRBJ2-1,TRBD1,TRBV15,CAASRDPGQGINEQFF,TGTGCCGCCAGCAGAGATCCGGGACAGGGGATCAATGAGCAGTTCTTC
NA,TRBJ2-7,TRBD2,TRBV9,CASSVVGTSGEQYF,TGTGCCAGCAGCGTAGTTGGGACTAGCGGCGAGCAGTACTTC
NA,TRBJ2-7,TRBD1,TRBV7-9,CASSSQGAHYEQYF,TGTGCCAGCAGCTCACAGGGGGCTCACTACGAGCAGTACTTC
NA,TRBJ2-1,NA,TRBV5-1,CASSQTFAPGNEQFF,TGCGCCAGCAGCCAGACCTTCGCACCAGGCAATGAGCAGTTCTTC
NA,TRBJ2-3,NA,TRBV4-1,CASSQDQAGGIGTQYF,TGCGCCAGCAGCCAAGATCAAGCGGGTGGAATTGGTACGCAGTATTTT
few,TRBJ1-1,NA,TRBV11-2,CASSLDSHNTEAFF,TGTGCCAGCAGCTTAGACAGTCATAACACTGAAGCTTTCTTT
NA,TRBJ1-2,NA,TRBV6-5,CASSYAQARYGYTF,TGTGCCAGCAGTTACGCCCAGGCTCGATATGGCTACACCTTC
NA,TRBJ2-6,NA,TRBV27,CASRGISSGANVLTF,TGTGCCAGCAGGGGCATATCCTCTGGGGCCAACGTCCTGACTTTC
few,TRBJ2-5,TRBD2,TRBV7-6,CASTLSREILETQYF,TGTGCCAGCACCTTATCGCGGGAGATATTAGAGACCCAGTACTTC
NA,TRBJ2-3,NA,TRBV7-9,CASSLSGSDTQYF,TGTGCCAGCAGCTTGTCGGGGTCAGATACGCAGTATTTT
few,TRBJ1-5,TRBD1,TRBV4-1,CASSPLGGQNNQPQHF,TGCGCCAGCAGCCCACTAGGGGGACAGAACAATCAGCCCCAGCATTTT
once,TRBJ1-1,NA,TRBV10-3,CAISESVVSTEAFF,TGTGCCATCAGTGAGTCGGTGGTGAGCACTGAAGCTTTCTTT
NA,TRBJ2-3,NA,TRBV4-1,CASSQDRSTDTQYF,TGCGCCAGCAGCCAAGACAGGAGCACAGATACGCAGTATTTT
NA,TRBJ2-7,TRBD1,TRBV27,CASSRGQGYEQYF,TGTGCCAGCAGTCGGGGACAGGGGTACGAGCAGTACTTC
once,TRBJ2-1,NA,TRBV11-2,CASSLDFATYNEQFF,TGTGCCAGCAGCTTAGATTTCGCTACCTACAATGAGCAGTTCTTC
NA,TRBJ2-7,NA,TRBV10-2,CADQQFGNYEQYF,TGCGCTGACCAGCAGTTCGGGAACTACGAGCAGTACTTC
NA,TRBJ1-1,NA,TRBV7-9,CASSGQLNTEAFF,TGTGCCAGCAGCGGACAGCTGAACACTGAAGCTTTCTTT
NA,TRBJ2-1,TRBD1,TRBV5-1,CASRYRGLPYNEQFF,TGCGCCAGCAGGTACAGGGGTTTGCCCTACAATGAGCAGTTCTTC
NA,TRBJ1-1,NA,TRBV25-1,CASRQTGMNTEAFF,TGTGCCAGCAGGCAGACGGGAATGAACACTGAAGCTTTCTTT
NA,TRBJ2-3,TRBD2,TRBV7-2,CASSLAGSGVITDTQYF,TGTGCCAGCAGCTTAGCTGGTAGCGGGGTCATCACAGATACGCAGTATTTT
NA,TRBJ2-1,NA,TRBV27,CASSFRQGFFGNEQFF,TGTGCCAGCAGTTTCCGCCAGGGGTTTTTTGGCAATGAGCAGTTCTTC
few,TRBJ2-7,TRBD2,TRBV28,CASSLGLAGALSYEQYF,TGTGCCAGCAGTTTAGGGCTAGCGGGAGCCCTCTCCTACGAGCAGTACTTC
NA,TRBJ2-3,NA,TRBV4-1,CATQTTTSTDTQYF,TGCGCCACCCAGACTACAACAAGCACAGATACGCAGTATTTT